The 14 T cell receptor beta chains below all came from one sample that was sequenced in a study of T-cell reconstitution after alpha-beta-depleted transplantation in children. Preparation of the TCRbeta library used unique molecular identifiers. TCRdb called the PCR reads again in MiXCR, with one record for every CDR3 protein. This repertoire shows about 640,000 distinct CDR3 sequences, roughly 15% found once; its top ten account for 1.1%. The sample consisted of PBMCs from the stem cell graft donor, taken from the stem cell graft. The receptors stem from a human donor who donated a stem cell graft to a child with acute myeloid leukemia.

The J gene is TRBJ2-3, the V gene TRBV5-1; maybe TRBD2 (6 bases). The CDR3 runs to 18 residues. The V gene's germline CDR1 is SGHRS and CDR2 YFSETQ. The V and J ends lost 2 bases and 2 bases respectively, with 21 bases between them. CDR3: CASSFLQSGGLYTDTQYF. CDR3 coding DNA: TGCGCCAGCAGCTTTCTTCAGTCTGGGGGACTCTACACAGATACGCAGTATTTT.

The chain recombines TRBV13 with TRBJ1-1; tentative D call: TRBD1 (6 bases). V was pared by 4 bases and J by 6 bases, with 15 bases between. Germline V CDR1 and CDR2: PRHDT, FYEKMQ (reference sequence). The CDR3 extends over 14 amino acids. CDR3 sequence reads: CASSSAGATAEAFF. For the CDR3, the DNA is TGTGCCAGCAGCTCCGCAGGGGCGACGGCTGAAGCTTTCTTT.

This clonotype came up many times. V gene TRBV7-9 combines with J gene TRBJ2-1; D unresolved. V was trimmed by 7 bases and J by 4 bases, leaving 17 bases between them. The CDR3 spans 15 residues. Germline V lookup: CDR1 SEHNR, CDR2 FQNEAQ (reference sequence). The CDR3 reads CASTPIYSSYNEQFF. CDR3 DNA sequence: TGTGCCAGCACCCCTATATATTCCAGTTACAATGAGCAGTTCTTC.

This clonotype was seen a handful of times. CDR3 loop: CASSLGGTGQGYEQYF. The CDR3 region has the DNA TGTGCCAGCAGCTTAGGGGGAACAGGGCAGGGCTACGAGCAGTACTTC. V usage is TRBV7-2 and J usage is TRBJ2-7; maybe TRBD1 (6 bases). The germline CDR1 and CDR2 sequences are SGHTA and FQGNSA. The CDR3 is 16 residues long. V was shortened by 1 base and J by 3 bases, with 16 bases between the two germline ends.

This clonotype was seen once. A much larger clonotype is one base distant, so this may be a read error. The chain couples TRBV7-8 to TRBJ2-7; D is uncertain. Between the trimmed V and J ends, which lost 3 bases and 1 base, there was a span of 16 bases. CDR1 SGHVS and CDR2 FQNEAQ come from the germline V gene. CDR3 length: 16 residues. The CDR3 DNA reads as TGTGCCAGCAGCTTCGTTACGCCACCTGGATCCTACGAGCAGTACTTC. As protein: CASSFVTPPGSYEQYF.

The chain couples TRBV12-3 or TRBV12-4 to TRBJ2-3, with 9 bases fitting TRBD2. Unmatched junction bases numbered 6, after V lost 2 bases and J lost 0 bases. This CDR3 spans 17 amino acids. This CDR3 reads CASSLRSGGRSTDTQYF. The CDR3, as DNA: TGTGCCAGCAGTTTAAGAAGCGGGGGGCGTAGCACAGATACGCAGTATTTT.

V usage is TRBV7-9 and J usage is TRBJ1-4; D may be TRBD1 (5 bases). V was shortened by 4 bases and J by 8 bases, with 17 bases between the two germline ends. The CDR3 consists of 15 residues. Germline-derived CDR1 and CDR2 are SEHNR and FQNEAQ (reference sequence). The DNA of the CDR3 is TGTGCCAGCAGCTCGTCCGGGACGAAGGGAGAAAAACTGTTTTTT. This gives the protein CASSSSGTKGEKLFF.

This clonotype appeared many times. V and J are TRBV29-1 and TRBJ1-1; D is ambiguous. The V end was cut by 4 bases, the J end by 7 bases, with 10 bases between. The CDR3 loop spans 11 amino acids. Germline loops: CDR1 SQVTM, CDR2 ANQGSEA. CDR3 sequence (DNA): TGCAGCGTTGGTTCCGCGTTTGAAGCTTTCTTT. Encoded protein: CSVGSAFEAFF.

The chain is built from TRBV7-6 and TRBJ2-5, with a possible D match to TRBD1 (5 bases). Trimming stripped 5 bases from V and 5 bases from J, with 18 bases between. CDR3 size: 15 residues. Germline CDR1 and CDR2: SGHVS and FNYEAQ. CDR3 loop: CASSGETATSETQYF. The CDR3 DNA is TGTGCCAGCAGCGGAGAGACAGCTACTTCGGAGACCCAGTACTTC.

This clonotype was observed many times. The chain couples TRBV20-1 to TRBJ2-7; D might be TRBD1 (6 bases). V shed 6 bases and J shed 0 bases, with 15 bases lying between them. The germline V gene encodes CDR1 DFQATT and CDR2 SNEGSKA (reference sequence). CDR3 size: 14 residues. The CDR3 DNA sequence: TGCAGTGCAGCTAGACAGGTGAACTCCTACGAGCAGTACGTC. Translation gives CSAARQVNSYEQYV.

A few counts support this clonotype. The chain links TRBV25-1 to TRBJ2-3, with unresolved D. The germline V gene has CDR1 MGHDK and CDR2 SYGVNS. This CDR3 is 16 amino acids long. Between the trimmed V and J ends, which lost 1 base and 4 bases, there was a span of 15 bases. CDR3 amino acids: CASSESRLTWADTQYF. Here the CDR3 DNA reads TGTGCCAGCAGTGAATCTAGGCTAACCTGGGCAGATACGCAGTATTTT.

This clonotype was detected a few times. CDR3 amino acids: CATSRGGTGELFF. The CDR3 nucleotides read TGTGCCACCAGCAGAGGAGGCACCGGGGAGCTGTTTTTT. The chain has TRBV15 and TRBJ2-2; no firm D call. The CDR3 spans 13 residues. Germline V gene data show CDR1 as LNHNV and CDR2 as YYDKDF (reference sequence). The ends were cut back, 1 base at V and 4 bases at J, with 4 bases in the middle.

This clonotype was observed at least ten times. The chain is built from TRBV28 and TRBJ1-1, with D maybe TRBD1 (6 bases). The V gene lost 5 bases and the J gene lost 6 bases, with 16 bases spanning the gap. This CDR3 is built from 14 residues. Germline loops: CDR1 MDHEN, CDR2 SYDVKM. CDR3 sequence reads: CASSNRVGSAEAFF. The CDR3 DNA follows: TGTGCCAGCAGTAACAGGGTAGGGAGCGCTGAAGCTTTCTTT.

The chain uses TRBV12-3 or TRBV12-4 and TRBJ2-5; a weak D match, TRBD1 (5 bases). The CDR3 has 16 amino acids. V was trimmed by 3 bases and J by 3 bases, leaving 17 bases between them. The CDR3 region is CASSFPSRQFEETQYF. CDR3 bases: TGTGCCAGCAGTTTTCCTTCTCGACAGTTTGAAGAGACCCAGTACTTC.